The present TCR beta chain was sequenced within a study of OX40 agonist ivuxolimab in advanced cancers. This CDR3 is 13 amino acids long. From germline, CDR1 is SEHNR and CDR2 FQNEAQ (reference sequence). Trimming stripped 1 base from V and 3 bases from J, with 7 bases between. The data were produced by immunoSEQ multiplex PCR, yet TCRdb's version contains in-frame clones alone and is incomplete. This table holds about 99,000 clones, about 96% found once. The clonotype comes from an adult with an advanced solid tumor such as melanoma, head and neck, liver or kidney cancer. This chain connects TRBV7-9 to TRBJ2-7; the D is unclear. The input for sequencing was CD4+ or CD8+ T cells sorted from blood, taken in a trial of the OX40 agonist ivuxolimab. CDR3 residues: CASSLELRYEQYF. The CDR3, as DNA: TGTGCCAGCAGCTTAGAGCTTCGCTACGAGCAGTACTTC.